This TCR beta chain was identified during a study of shared clonotypes between healthy human individuals. Study observations and caveats: Larger estimated richness was generally seen in naive subsets than in memory subsets.

Comments on this clone: Its antigen is still unknown.

Under the authors' procedure: Filtering was not the same, since immunoSEQ gave junction-only sequences without quality scores. Here immunoSEQ multiplex PCR was the method, and the copy in TCRdb shows in-frame clones only, minus some. Clonal size and the V and J genes are those of that table, whereas D and trimming came from the DNA. The sample records 550,000 to 800,000 clones, about 74% being singletons. V dropped 4 bases and J dropped 2 bases, with 8 bases sitting between them. In germline, CDR1 is MNHNY, CDR2 SVGAGI (reference sequence). CDR3 size: 13 residues. Sequenced input: memory CD4+ T cells sorted from blood. As for subset: CD45RA-negative fraction. This clonotype was sampled from a woman in her thirties in good health. V and J are TRBV6-6 and TRBJ2-5; a weak D match, TRBD2 (5 bases). The CDR3 is CASSWRLQETQYF. The CDR3 DNA sequence: TGTGCCAGCAGTTGGAGGTTACAAGAGACCCAGTACTTC.